The source of this TCR beta chain is a study of blood T cell repertoires in COVID-19. Overall study context: Samples of COVID-19 (acute and convalescent) were obtained from the United States, Italy and Spain. The analysed material was cDNA or gDNA that came from T cells, B-cell-depleted T cells, or PBMCs.

In the authors' methods: Amplifying reference gene primers gave estimates of nucleated cell counts. TCRdb's copy holds only in-frame clones and misses some; the assay was immunoSEQ multiplex PCR. V and J calls and clone size are those listed in that table; D and trimming were worked out from the DNA. The sample comprises about 12,000 clones, over 70% of which are singletons, and about 48% rests with the top ten. The sample holds a few counts of this clone. CDR3 length equals 14 residues. With V trimmed by 3 bases and J by 13 bases, 10 bases remained unmatched. The germline V gene encodes CDR1 SNHLY and CDR2 FYNNEI.

This sequence was found in a man older than 75 with acute or convalescent COVID-19. The V call is TRBV2, the J call TRBJ2-3; 10 bases agree with TRBD2. The sequencing sample was made of peripheral blood. CDR3 in amino acids: CASSEEASGGAKYF. The DNA for the CDR3 is TGTGCCAGCAGTGAGGAGGCGAGCGGGGGGGCGAAGTATTTT.